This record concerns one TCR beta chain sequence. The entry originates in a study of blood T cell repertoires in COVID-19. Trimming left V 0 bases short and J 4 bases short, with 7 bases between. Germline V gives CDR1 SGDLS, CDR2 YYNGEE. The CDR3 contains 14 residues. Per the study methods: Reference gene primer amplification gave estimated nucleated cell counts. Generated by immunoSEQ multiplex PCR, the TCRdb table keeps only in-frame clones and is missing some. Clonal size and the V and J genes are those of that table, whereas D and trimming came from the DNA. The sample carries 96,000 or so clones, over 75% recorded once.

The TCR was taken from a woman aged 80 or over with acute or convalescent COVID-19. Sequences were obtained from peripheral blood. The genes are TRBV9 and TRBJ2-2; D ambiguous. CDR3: CASSVAWSTGELFF. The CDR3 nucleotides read TGTGCCAGCAGCGTAGCATGGAGCACCGGGGAGCTGTTTTTT.